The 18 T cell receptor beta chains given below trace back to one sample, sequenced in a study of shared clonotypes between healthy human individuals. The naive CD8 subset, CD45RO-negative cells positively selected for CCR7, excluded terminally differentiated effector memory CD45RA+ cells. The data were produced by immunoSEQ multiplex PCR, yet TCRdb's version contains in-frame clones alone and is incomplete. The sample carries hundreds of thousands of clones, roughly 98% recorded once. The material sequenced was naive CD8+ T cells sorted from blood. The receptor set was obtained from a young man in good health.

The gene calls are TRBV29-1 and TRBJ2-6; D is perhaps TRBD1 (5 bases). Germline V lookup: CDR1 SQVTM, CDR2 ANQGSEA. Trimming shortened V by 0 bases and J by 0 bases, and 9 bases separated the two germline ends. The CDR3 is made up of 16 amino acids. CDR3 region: CSVEDSTDSGANVLTF. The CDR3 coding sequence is TGCAGCGTTGAAGATTCGACAGACTCTGGGGCCAACGTCCTGACTTTC.

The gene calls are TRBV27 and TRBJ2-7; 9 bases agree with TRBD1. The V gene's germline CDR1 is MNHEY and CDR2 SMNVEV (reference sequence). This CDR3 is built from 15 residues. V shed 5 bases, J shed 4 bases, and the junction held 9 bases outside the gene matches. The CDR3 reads CASSTLGTGLYEQYF. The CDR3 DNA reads TGTGCCAGCAGTACCCTCGGGACAGGGTTATACGAGCAGTACTTC.

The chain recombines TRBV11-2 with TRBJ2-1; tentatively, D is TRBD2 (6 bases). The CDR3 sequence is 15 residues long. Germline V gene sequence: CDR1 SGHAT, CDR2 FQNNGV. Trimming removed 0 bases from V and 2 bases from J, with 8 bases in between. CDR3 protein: CASSLEVAAYNEQFF. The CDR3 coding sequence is TGTGCCAGCAGCTTAGAAGTAGCGGCCTACAATGAGCAGTTCTTC.

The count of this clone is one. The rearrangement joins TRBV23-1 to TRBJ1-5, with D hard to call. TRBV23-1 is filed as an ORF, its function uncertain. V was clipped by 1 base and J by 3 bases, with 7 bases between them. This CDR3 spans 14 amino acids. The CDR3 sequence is CASSQWRNNQPQHF. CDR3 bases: TGCGCCAGCAGTCAATGGAGGAACAATCAGCCCCAGCATTTT.

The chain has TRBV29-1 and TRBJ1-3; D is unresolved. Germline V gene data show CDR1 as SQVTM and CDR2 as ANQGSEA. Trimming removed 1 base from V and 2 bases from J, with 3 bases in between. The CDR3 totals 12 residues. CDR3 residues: CSVEATGNTIYF. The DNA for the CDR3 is TGCAGCGTTGAAGCGACTGGAAACACCATATATTTT.

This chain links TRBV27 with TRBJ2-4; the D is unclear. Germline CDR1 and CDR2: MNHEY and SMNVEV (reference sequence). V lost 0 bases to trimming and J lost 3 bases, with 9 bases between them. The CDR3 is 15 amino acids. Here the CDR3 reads CASSLSGPGKNIQYF. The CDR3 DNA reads TGTGCCAGCAGTTTATCGGGTCCGGGCAAAAACATTCAGTACTTC.

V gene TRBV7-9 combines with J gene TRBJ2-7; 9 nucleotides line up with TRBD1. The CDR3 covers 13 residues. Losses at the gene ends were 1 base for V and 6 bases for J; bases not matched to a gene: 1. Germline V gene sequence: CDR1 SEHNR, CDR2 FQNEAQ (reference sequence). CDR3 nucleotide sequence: TGTGCCAGCAGCTTAGGGACAGGGGCCGAGCAGTACTTC. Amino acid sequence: CASSLGTGAEQYF.

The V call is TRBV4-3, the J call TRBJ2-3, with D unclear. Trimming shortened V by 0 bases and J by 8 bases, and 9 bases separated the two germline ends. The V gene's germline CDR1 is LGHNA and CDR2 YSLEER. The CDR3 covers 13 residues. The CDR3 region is CASSQDRVGTQYF. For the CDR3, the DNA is TGCGCCAGCAGCCAAGATCGGGTTGGTACGCAGTATTTT.

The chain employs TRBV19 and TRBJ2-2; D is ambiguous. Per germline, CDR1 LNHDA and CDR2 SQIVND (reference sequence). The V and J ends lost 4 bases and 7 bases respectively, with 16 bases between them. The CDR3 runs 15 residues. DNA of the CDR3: TGTGCCAGTAGTACCCCTACGCTAGGAATCGGGGAGCTGTTTTTT. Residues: CASSTPTLGIGELFF.

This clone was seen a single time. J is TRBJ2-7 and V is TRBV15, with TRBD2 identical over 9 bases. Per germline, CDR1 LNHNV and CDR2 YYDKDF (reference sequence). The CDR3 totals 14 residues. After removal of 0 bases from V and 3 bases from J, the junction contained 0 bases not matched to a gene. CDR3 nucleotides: TGTGCCACCAGCAGAGAACTAGCGGGCTACGAGCAGTACTTC. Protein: CATSRELAGYEQYF.

Here the CDR3 reads CASSHYANEAGNSYEQYF. In nucleotides, the CDR3 is TGTGCCAGCAGCCACTACGCTAATGAAGCGGGGAACTCCTACGAGCAGTACTTC. The chain combines TRBV11-2 with TRBJ2-7, with 7 bases lining up with TRBD2. V was clipped by 5 bases and J by 0 bases; unmatched bases: 16. Germline assignment: CDR1 SGHAT and CDR2 FQNNGV. This CDR3 comprises 18 residues.

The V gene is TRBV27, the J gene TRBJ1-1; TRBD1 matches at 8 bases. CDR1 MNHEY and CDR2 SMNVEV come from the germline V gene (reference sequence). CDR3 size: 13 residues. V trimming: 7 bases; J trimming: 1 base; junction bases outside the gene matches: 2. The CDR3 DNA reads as TGTGCCAGCACCGGACAGGGGAACACTGAAGCTTTCTTT. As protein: CASTGQGNTEAFF.

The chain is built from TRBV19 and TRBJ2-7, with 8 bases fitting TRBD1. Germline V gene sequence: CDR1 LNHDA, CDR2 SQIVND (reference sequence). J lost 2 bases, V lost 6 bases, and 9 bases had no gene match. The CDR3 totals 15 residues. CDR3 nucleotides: TGTGCCAGTAGATCACGGACAGGGAGCCCCTACGAGCAGTACTTC. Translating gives CASRSRTGSPYEQYF.

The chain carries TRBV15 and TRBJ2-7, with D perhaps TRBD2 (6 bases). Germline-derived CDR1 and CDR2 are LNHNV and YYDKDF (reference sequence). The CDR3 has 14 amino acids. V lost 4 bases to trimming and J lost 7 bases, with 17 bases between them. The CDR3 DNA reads TGTGCCACCAGCAAAGCGGGTGATAATCGGGAGCAGTACTTC. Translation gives CATSKAGDNREQYF.

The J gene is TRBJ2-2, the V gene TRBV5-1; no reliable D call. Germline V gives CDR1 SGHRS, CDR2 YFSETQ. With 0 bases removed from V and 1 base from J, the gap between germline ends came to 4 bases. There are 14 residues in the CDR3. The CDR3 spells CASSLDKNTGELFF. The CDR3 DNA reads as TGCGCCAGCAGCTTGGACAAGAACACCGGGGAGCTGTTTTTT. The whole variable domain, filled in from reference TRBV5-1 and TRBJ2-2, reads KAGVTQTPRYLIKTRGQQVTLSCSPISGHRSVSWYQQTPGQGLQFLFEYFSETQRNKGNFPGRFSGRQFSNSRSEMNVSTLELGDSALYLCASSLDKNTGELFFGEGSRLTVL.

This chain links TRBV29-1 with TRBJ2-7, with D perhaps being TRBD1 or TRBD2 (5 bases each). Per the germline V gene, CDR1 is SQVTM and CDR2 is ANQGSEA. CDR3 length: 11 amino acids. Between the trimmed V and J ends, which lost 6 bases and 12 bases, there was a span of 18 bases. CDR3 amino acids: CSVLSGTEPYF. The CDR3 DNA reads TGCAGCGTCCTCTCCGGGACCGAACCGTACTTC.

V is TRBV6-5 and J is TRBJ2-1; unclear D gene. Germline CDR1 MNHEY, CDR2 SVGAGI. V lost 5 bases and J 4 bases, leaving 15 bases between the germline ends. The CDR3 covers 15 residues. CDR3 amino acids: CASSKVWTEYNEQFF. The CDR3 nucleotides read TGTGCCAGCAGTAAGGTCTGGACCGAGTACAATGAGCAGTTCTTC.

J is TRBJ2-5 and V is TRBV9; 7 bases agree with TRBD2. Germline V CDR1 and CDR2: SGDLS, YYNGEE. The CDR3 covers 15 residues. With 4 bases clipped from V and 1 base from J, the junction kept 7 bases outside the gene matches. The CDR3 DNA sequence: TGTGCCAGCAGCCCATCGGGACTACCCCAAGAGACCCAGTACTTC. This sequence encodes CASSPSGLPQETQYF.